The rows below give T cell receptor beta chains drawn from one sample of a study of blood T cell repertoires in COVID-19. Profiling relied on immunoSEQ multiplex PCR, and the TCRdb table lists in-frame clones only, not all of them. This table holds over 90,000 clones, nearly 90% found once. The source material was peripheral blood. These receptors were taken from a man over 45 in a cohort sampled during active COVID-19. Each CDR3 is given with its conserved first and last residue. Each record gives: CDR3 length, V gene, D gene, clone size, J gene, CDR3 DNA, CDR3 protein. The D gene is left open where the match is weak. Clone size is given for some rows only: seen once, a few or many times, or a class if the clone is expanded.

15,TRBV28,TRBD1,.,TRBJ2-2,TGTGCCAGCAGTTCCCTGGACAGGCTCACCGGGGAGCTGTTTTTT,CASSSLDRLTGELFF
13,TRBV7-8,.,.,TRBJ2-2,TGTGCCAGCAGCTTAGAAACAGACGGGGAGCTGTTTTTT,CASSLETDGELFF
13,TRBV18,.,.,TRBJ1-6,TGTGCCAGCTCACCCGCGTTCATGCCACCCCTCCACTTT,CASSPAFMPPLHF
15,TRBV7-2,TRBD1,.,TRBJ2-6,TGTGCCAGCAGCTCGACCGGGACAGGGGGACACGTCCTGACTTTC,CASSSTGTGGHVLTF
16,TRBV4-3,TRBD2,.,TRBJ2-3,TGCGCCAGCAGCCAAGGGACTACTAGCGGGGCAAATACGCAGTATTTT,CASSQGTTSGANTQYF
17,TRBV9,.,.,TRBJ1-1,TGTGCCAGCAGCGTAGCGGGAGACAGCCCTATGAACACTGAAGCTTTCTTT,CASSVAGDSPMNTEAFF
15,TRBV5-6,TRBD2,once,TRBJ2-5,TGTGCCAGCAGCTTACCTAGCGGGGGGGCCGAGACCCAGTACTTC,CASSLPSGGAETQYF
13,TRBV3-1/TRBV3-2,.,.,TRBJ2-3,TGTGCCAGCAGCCAAGACTTCAGAGATACGCAGTATTTT,CASSQDFRDTQYF
20,TRBV13,TRBD2,.,TRBJ2-1,TGTGCCAGCAGCCCCCGGACAGGGACTAGCGGGGGGCGAAATGAGCGGTCGCAGTTCTTC,CASSPRTGTSGGRNERSQFF
15,TRBV6-5,.,.,TRBJ1-5,TGTGCCAGCAGGGCGGGACGGTTTAGCAATCAGCCCCAGCATTTT,CASRAGRFSNQPQHF
15,TRBV24-1,TRBD1,.,TRBJ2-6,TGTGCCACCAGTGGGACAGGGTCTGGGGCCAACGTCCTGACTTTC,CATSGTGSGANVLTF
16,TRBV9,TRBD1,.,TRBJ2-3,TGTGCCAGCAGCGCCGGGCGGGACAGGGGCACAGATACGCAGTATTTT,CASSAGRDRGTDTQYF
15,TRBV2,TRBD1,.,TRBJ1-5,TGTGCCAGCAGCTATGGACAGGGGGGGAATCAGCCCCAGCATTTT,CASSYGQGGNQPQHF
12,TRBV27,.,.,TRBJ2-1,TGTGCCAGCAGTTTAGGGGCAGGTGAGCAGTTCTTC,CASSLGAGEQFF
17,TRBV3-1/TRBV3-2,.,.,TRBJ1-3,TGTGCCAGCAGCCAAGATACACGGCCCAGGGCTGGAAACACCATATATTTT,CASSQDTRPRAGNTIYF
14,TRBV12-5,TRBD1,.,TRBJ2-1,TGTGCTAGTGGTCAGGGGGCGTCCTACAATGAGCAGTTCTTC,CASGQGASYNEQFF
15,TRBV6-1,.,.,TRBJ2-1,TGTGCCAGCAGTCCACGGGGGACCTCCTACAATGAGCAGTTCTTC,CASSPRGTSYNEQFF
17,TRBV6-2/TRBV6-3,.,.,TRBJ2-3,TGTGCCAGCAGTTACCCCACTGGACAGATTAGCACAGATACGCAGTATTTT,CASSYPTGQISTDTQYF
14,TRBV6-5,.,.,TRBJ1-2,TGTGCCAGCAGCTTGGACAGCTCTAACTATGGCTACACCTTC,CASSLDSSNYGYTF
11,TRBV6-1,.,.,TRBJ1-2,TGTGCCAGCTCCGGGGGATCTGGCTACACCTTC,CASSGGSGYTF
11,TRBV19,.,.,TRBJ1-1,TGTGCCAGTTCAGAGAACACTGAAGCTTTCTTT,CASSENTEAFF
13,TRBV7-9,.,.,TRBJ1-1,TGTGCCAGCAGCACCTACGGGAACACTGAAGCTTTCTTT,CASSTYGNTEAFF
14,TRBV19,.,.,TRBJ1-2,TGTGCCAGTAGTATATCGGACTCTAACTATGGCTACACCTTC,CASSISDSNYGYTF
16,TRBV5-6,TRBD2,.,TRBJ2-1,TGTGCCAGCAGCTTGGAGCGGGGTAGCTCCTACAATGAGCAGTTCTTC,CASSLERGSSYNEQFF
17,TRBV2,.,.,TRBJ2-2,TGTGCCAGCATCCGCCAGGGGAGTTACGCGAACACCGGGGAGCTGTTTTTT,CASIRQGSYANTGELFF
15,TRBV5-1,.,few,TRBJ1-1,TGCGCCAGCAGCTTTAGTCAGGCGTCGAACACTGAAGCTTTCTTT,CASSFSQASNTEAFF
15,TRBV5-1,.,.,TRBJ2-3,TGCGCCAGCAGCTTGATGGGGGGAGTCGCAGATACGCAGTATTTT,CASSLMGGVADTQYF
15,TRBV4-2,TRBD2,once,TRBJ2-7,TGTGCCAGCAGCCAAGAGACGGGGGGCTCCTACGAGCAGTACTTC,CASSQETGGSYEQYF
16,TRBV5-1,TRBD1,.,TRBJ1-5,TGCGCCAGCAGCTTAAAAGGACAGGGAGATAATGAGCCCCAGCATTTT,CASSLKGQGDNEPQHF
15,TRBV2,.,.,TRBJ1-2,TGTGCCAGCAGTGAAGGGCTCGGACTTCAATATGGCTACACCTTC,CASSEGLGLQYGYTF
14,TRBV5-1,.,.,TRBJ2-1,TGCGCCAGCAGCGCGGGGCCCTCCTACAATGAGCAGTTCTTC,CASSAGPSYNEQFF
14,TRBV18,TRBD1,.,TRBJ1-1,TGTGCCAGCTCACCGCGGACAGGGACCACTGAAGCTTTCTTT,CASSPRTGTTEAFF
13,TRBV5-1,.,.,TRBJ1-1,TGCGCCAGCAGCCCAAGGGAGGCGACTGAAGCTTTCTTT,CASSPREATEAFF
14,TRBV30,TRBD1,once,TRBJ1-2,TGTGCCTGGAGTCCCACAGGGGGCTTCTTTGGCTACACCTTC,CAWSPTGGFFGYTF
16,TRBV2,TRBD1,once,TRBJ2-1,TGTGCCAGCAGTGAATGGGGGGGGACAGGGAGGAATGAGCAGTTCTTC,CASSEWGGTGRNEQFF
12,TRBV28,TRBD1,.,TRBJ2-5,TGTGCCACCTGGGACAGGCAAGAGACCCAGTACTTC,CATWDRQETQYF
16,TRBV14,TRBD1,.,TRBJ2-3,TGTGCCAGCAGCCACTGGGGGACAGAGGGCACAGATACGCAGTATTTT,CASSHWGTEGTDTQYF
15,TRBV4-2,.,.,TRBJ2-1,TGTGCCAGCAGCCAGGGGGTAGCGGCCTCCTTTGAGCAGTTCTTC,CASSQGVAASFEQFF
12,TRBV19,TRBD2,.,TRBJ2-5,TGTGCCAGCCGTCAGGGAGGGGAGACCCAGTACTTC,CASRQGGETQYF
15,TRBV19,.,.,TRBJ2-2,TGTGCCAGTAGTATTATGGGGGCTGACACCGGGGAGCTGTTTTTT,CASSIMGADTGELFF
16,TRBV29-1,TRBD2,once,TRBJ2-1,TGCAGCGTGGGAGGTGGTCTAGCGGGGGGGTCGGATGAGCAGTTCTTC,CSVGGGLAGGSDEQFF
12,TRBV29-1,.,.,TRBJ2-3,TGCAGCGGTGAGCAGGGCACAGATACGCAGTATTTT,CSGEQGTDTQYF
14,TRBV19,.,.,TRBJ1-3,TGTGCCAGTAGTGGCGCAGGGACTGGAAACACCATATATTTT,CASSGAGTGNTIYF
14,TRBV11-3,.,.,TRBJ2-3,TGTGCCAGCAGCCCGTCCTGGGGGGCAGATACGCAGTATTTT,CASSPSWGADTQYF
17,TRBV19,TRBD1,.,TRBJ2-3,TGTGCCAGTAGTTCGACCGGGACAGGGAGCGCCACAGATACGCAGTATTTT,CASSSTGTGSATDTQYF
15,TRBV7-2,.,.,TRBJ2-5,TGTGCCAGCAGCTTTAGGATGAGGATCTGGGAGACCCAGTACTTC,CASSFRMRIWETQYF
15,TRBV7-9,.,.,TRBJ1-2,TGTGCCAGCAGCCGCGTGGGGCAAGCTAACTATGGCTACACCTTC,CASSRVGQANYGYTF
16,TRBV24-1,TRBD2,.,TRBJ2-5,TGTGCCACCAGTGTGTCTAGCGGGGGGTTCGGGGAGACCCAGTACTTC,CATSVSSGGFGETQYF
17,TRBV18,.,.,TRBJ2-2,TGTGCCAGCTCACCATCCGTGCGGGGCGGTCACACCGGGGAGCTGTTTTTT,CASSPSVRGGHTGELFF